The sequence of this TCR beta chain was determined in a study of OX40 agonist ivuxolimab in advanced cancers. The overall study: Ivuxolimab, an antibody acting as an agonist of OX40 (CD134), was used to treat patients. A diagnosis of hepatocellular carcinoma, melanoma, renal cell or head and neck cancer was present in dose-escalation patients. General study points: At 0.1 to 3.0 mg/kg and by week 6, clonal expansion occurred in CD4+ and CD8+ blood T cells.

The CDR3 totals 15 residues. V was clipped by 5 bases and J by 2 bases, with 14 bases between them. Per the germline V gene, CDR1 is MNHEY and CDR2 is SMNVEV (reference sequence). As concerns this clone: Its target is not known.

Sequencing was performed with immunoSEQ multiplex PCR; in TCRdb, only in-frame clones are kept and a portion is missing. This sample has under 100,000 clones, with over 85% found just once. This sequence was found in an adult with an advanced solid tumor such as melanoma, head and neck, liver or kidney cancer. The specimen comprised CD4+ or CD8+ T cells sorted from blood, sampled in a trial of the OX40 agonist ivuxolimab. J is TRBJ2-3 and V is TRBV27; D is possibly TRBD1 (5 bases). The CDR3 coding sequence is TGTGCCAGCAGTCCCCAGGGTCGGTACACAGATACGCAGTATTTT. Its translation is CASSPQGRYTDTQYF.